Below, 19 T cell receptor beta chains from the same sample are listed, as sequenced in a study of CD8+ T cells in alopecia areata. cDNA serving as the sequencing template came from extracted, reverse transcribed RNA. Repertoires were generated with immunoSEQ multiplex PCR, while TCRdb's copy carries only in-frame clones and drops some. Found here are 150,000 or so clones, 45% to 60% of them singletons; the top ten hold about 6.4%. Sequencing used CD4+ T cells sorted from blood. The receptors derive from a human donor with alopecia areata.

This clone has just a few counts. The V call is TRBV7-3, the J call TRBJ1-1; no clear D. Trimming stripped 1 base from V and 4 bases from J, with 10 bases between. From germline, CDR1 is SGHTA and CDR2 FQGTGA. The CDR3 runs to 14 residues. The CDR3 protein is CASSLSPGSTEAFF. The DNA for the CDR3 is TGTGCCAGCAGCTTAAGCCCCGGGTCCACTGAAGCTTTCTTT.

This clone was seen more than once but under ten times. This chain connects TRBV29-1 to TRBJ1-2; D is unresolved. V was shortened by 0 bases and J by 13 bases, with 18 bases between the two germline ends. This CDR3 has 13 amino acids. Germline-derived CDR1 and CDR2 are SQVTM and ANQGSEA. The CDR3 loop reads CSVEDLGEFGLTF. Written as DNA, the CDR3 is TGCAGCGTTGAAGATCTTGGGGAATTCGGTCTCACCTTC.

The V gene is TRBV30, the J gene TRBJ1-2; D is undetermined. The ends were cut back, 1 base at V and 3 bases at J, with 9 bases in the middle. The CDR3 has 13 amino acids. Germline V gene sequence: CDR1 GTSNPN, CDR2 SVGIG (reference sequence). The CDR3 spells CAWSEGIDYGYTF. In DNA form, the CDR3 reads TGTGCCTGGAGTGAGGGCATCGACTATGGCTACACCTTC.

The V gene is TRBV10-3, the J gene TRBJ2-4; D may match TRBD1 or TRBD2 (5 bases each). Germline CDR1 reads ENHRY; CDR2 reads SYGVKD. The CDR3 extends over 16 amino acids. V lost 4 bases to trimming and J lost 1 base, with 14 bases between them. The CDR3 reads CAISAGTTGAKNIQYF. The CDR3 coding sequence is TGTGCCATCAGTGCAGGGACGACGGGTGCCAAAAACATTCAGTACTTC.

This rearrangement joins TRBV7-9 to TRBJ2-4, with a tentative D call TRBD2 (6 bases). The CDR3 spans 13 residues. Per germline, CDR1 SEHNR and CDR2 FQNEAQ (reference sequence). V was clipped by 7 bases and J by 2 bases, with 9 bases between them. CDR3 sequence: CASTGLTKNIQYF. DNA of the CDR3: TGTGCCAGCACGGGACTCACCAAAAACATTCAGTACTTC.

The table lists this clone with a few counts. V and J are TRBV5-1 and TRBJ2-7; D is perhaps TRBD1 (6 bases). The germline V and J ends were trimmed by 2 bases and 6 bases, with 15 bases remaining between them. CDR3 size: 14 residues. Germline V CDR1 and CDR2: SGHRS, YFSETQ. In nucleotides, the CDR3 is TGCGCCAGCAGCTTCCTGACAGGCGTTGGCGAGCAGTACTTC. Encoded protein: CASSFLTGVGEQYF.

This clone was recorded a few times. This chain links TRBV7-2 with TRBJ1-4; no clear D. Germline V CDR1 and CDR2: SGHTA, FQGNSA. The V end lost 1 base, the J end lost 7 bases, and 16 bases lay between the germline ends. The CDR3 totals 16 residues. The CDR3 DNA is TGTGCCAGCAGCTTAGGTTCCGGAACAGTAGGTGAAAAACTGTTTTTT. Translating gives CASSLGSGTVGEKLFF.

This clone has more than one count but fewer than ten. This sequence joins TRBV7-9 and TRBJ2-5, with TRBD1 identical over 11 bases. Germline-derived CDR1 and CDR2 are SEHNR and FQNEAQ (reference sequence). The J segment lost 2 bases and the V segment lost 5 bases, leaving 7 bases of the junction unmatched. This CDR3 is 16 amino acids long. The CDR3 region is CASSHRRDRGQETQYF. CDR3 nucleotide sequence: TGTGCCAGCAGCCACAGGCGGGACAGGGGGCAAGAGACCCAGTACTTC. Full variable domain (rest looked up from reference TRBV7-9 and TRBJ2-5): DTGVSQNPRHKITKRGQNVTFRCDPISEHNRLYWYRQTLGQGPEFLTYFQNEAQLEKSRLLSDRFSAERPKGSFSTLEIQRTEQGDSAMYLCASSHRRDRGQETQYFGPGTRLLVL.

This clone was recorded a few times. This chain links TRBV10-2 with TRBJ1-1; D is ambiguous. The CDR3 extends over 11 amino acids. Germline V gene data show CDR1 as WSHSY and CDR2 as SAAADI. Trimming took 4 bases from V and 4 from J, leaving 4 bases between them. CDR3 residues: CASSGSTEAFF. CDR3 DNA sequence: TGCGCCAGCAGTGGTTCCACTGAAGCTTTCTTT.

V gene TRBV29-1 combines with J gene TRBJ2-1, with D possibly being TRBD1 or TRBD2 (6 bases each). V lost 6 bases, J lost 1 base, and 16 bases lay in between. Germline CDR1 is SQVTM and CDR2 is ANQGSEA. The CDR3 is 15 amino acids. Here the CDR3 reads CSVGTGRRSYNEQFF. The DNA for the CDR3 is TGCAGCGTGGGAACAGGGAGGAGATCCTACAATGAGCAGTTCTTC.

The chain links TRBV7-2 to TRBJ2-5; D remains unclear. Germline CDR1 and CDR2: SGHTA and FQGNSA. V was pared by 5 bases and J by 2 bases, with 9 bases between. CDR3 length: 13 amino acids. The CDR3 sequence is CASSRNGQETQYF. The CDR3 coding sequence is TGTGCCAGCAGCAGGAACGGACAAGAGACCCAGTACTTC.

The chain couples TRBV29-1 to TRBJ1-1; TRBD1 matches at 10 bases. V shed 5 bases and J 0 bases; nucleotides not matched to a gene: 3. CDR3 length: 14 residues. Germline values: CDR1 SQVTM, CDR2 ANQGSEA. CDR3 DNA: TGCAGCGTTACGGGACAGGGGATGAACACTGAAGCTTTCTTT. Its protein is CSVTGQGMNTEAFF.

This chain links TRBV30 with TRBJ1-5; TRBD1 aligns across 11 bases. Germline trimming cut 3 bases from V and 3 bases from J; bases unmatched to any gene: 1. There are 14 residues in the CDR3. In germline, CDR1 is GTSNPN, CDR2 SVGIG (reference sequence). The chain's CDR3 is CAWRDRGPNQPQHF. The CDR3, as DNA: TGTGCCTGGAGGGACAGGGGGCCCAATCAGCCCCAGCATTTT.

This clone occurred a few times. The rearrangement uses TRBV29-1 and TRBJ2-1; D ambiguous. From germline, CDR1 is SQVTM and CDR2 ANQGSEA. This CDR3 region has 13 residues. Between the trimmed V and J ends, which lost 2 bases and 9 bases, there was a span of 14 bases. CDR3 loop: CSVEKQLDSEQFF. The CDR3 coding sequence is TGCAGCGTTGAAAAACAATTAGATAGTGAGCAGTTCTTC.

CDR3 in amino acids: CASSSQETQYF. CDR3 coding DNA: TGTGCCAGCAGCTCACAAGAGACCCAGTACTTC. The chain is built from TRBV7-2 and TRBJ2-5; D gene ambiguous. The V end was cut by 4 bases, the J end by 2 bases, with 2 bases between. Per germline, CDR1 SGHTA and CDR2 FQGNSA. This CDR3 contains 11 residues.

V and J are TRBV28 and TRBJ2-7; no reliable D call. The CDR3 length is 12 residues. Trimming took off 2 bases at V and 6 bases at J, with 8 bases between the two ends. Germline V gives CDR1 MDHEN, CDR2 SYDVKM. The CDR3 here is CASSLVRVEQYF. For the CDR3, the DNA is TGTGCCAGCAGTTTAGTAAGGGTCGAGCAGTACTTC.

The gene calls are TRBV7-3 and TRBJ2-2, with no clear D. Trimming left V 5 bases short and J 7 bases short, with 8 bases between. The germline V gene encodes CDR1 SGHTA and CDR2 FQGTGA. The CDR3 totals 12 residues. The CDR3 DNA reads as TGTGCCAGCAGCCCCTACATCGGGGAGCTGTTTTTT. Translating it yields CASSPYIGELFF.

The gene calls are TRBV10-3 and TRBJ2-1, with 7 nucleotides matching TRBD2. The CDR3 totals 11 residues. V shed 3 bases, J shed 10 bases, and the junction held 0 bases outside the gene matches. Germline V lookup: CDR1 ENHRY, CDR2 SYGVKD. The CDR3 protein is CAISELAEQFF. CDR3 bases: TGTGCCATCAGTGAACTAGCGGAGCAGTTCTTC.

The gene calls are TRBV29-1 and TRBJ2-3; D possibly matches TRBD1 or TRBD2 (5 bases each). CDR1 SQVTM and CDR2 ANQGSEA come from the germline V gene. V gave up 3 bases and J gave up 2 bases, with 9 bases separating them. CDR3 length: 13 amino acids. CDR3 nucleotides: TGCAGCGTTGACGGGGACCACACAGATACGCAGTATTTT. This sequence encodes CSVDGDHTDTQYF.